This is a list of T cell receptor beta chains from one sample in a study of shared clonotypes between healthy human individuals. TCRdb's table, derived via immunoSEQ multiplex PCR, lists solely in-frame clones and lacks some. The table records 2.5 million or so clones, approximately 90% of them present only once. The specimen was naive CD4+ T cells sorted from blood. The receptors stem from a man between 18 and 29 years old in good health. The CDR3 runs from the conserved cysteine through the conserved F or W. Fields, in order: J gene, clone size, D gene, V gene, CDR3 protein, CDR3 DNA. A D gene is named only where the DNA matches it firmly. Where a row states a size, it is once, few, many or the class of an expanded clone; other rows omit it.

J gene: TRBJ1-1; clone size: NA; D gene: TRBD1; V gene: TRBV9; CDR3 protein: CASSASIRTGTEAFF; CDR3 DNA: TGTGCCAGCAGCGCCAGCATAAGGACAGGGACTGAAGCTTTCTTT
J gene: TRBJ1-1; clone size: NA; D gene: NA; V gene: TRBV6-5; CDR3 protein: CASSYSPLDTEAFF; CDR3 DNA: TGTGCCAGCAGTTATTCCCCGCTGGACACTGAAGCTTTCTTT
J gene: TRBJ2-2; clone size: NA; D gene: TRBD2; V gene: TRBV30; CDR3 protein: CACKAGLGTGELFF; CDR3 DNA: TGTGCCTGTAAAGCGGGGCTGGGGACCGGGGAGCTGTTTTTT
J gene: TRBJ2-1; clone size: once; D gene: TRBD2; V gene: TRBV11-2; CDR3 protein: CASSLAQTLLAVPYNEQFF; CDR3 DNA: TGTGCCAGCAGCTTAGCCCAGACTTTACTAGCGGTACCCTACAATGAGCAGTTCTTC
J gene: TRBJ2-7; clone size: NA; D gene: TRBD2; V gene: TRBV5-1; CDR3 protein: CASSTSLAGASYEQYF; CDR3 DNA: TGCGCCAGCAGCACCTCACTAGCGGGAGCCTCCTACGAGCAGTACTTC
J gene: TRBJ2-4; clone size: NA; D gene: TRBD2; V gene: TRBV7-2; CDR3 protein: CASSLAALGGTKNIQYF; CDR3 DNA: TGTGCCAGCAGCTTAGCAGCATTGGGGGGGACCAAAAACATTCAGTACTTC
J gene: TRBJ2-5; clone size: NA; D gene: NA; V gene: TRBV11-2; CDR3 protein: CASSLAGGGEKTQYF; CDR3 DNA: TGTGCCAGCAGCTTAGCGGGCGGGGGCGAAAAGACCCAGTACTTC
J gene: TRBJ1-6; clone size: NA; D gene: TRBD1; V gene: TRBV19; CDR3 protein: CASRGTESNSPLHF; CDR3 DNA: TGTGCCAGTAGAGGGACAGAATCAAATTCACCCCTCCACTTT
J gene: TRBJ2-3; clone size: NA; D gene: NA; V gene: TRBV5-1; CDR3 protein: CASSLGRTDTQYF; CDR3 DNA: TGCGCCAGCAGCTTGGGTCGCACAGATACGCAGTATTTT
J gene: TRBJ2-5; clone size: NA; D gene: NA; V gene: TRBV6-5; CDR3 protein: CASSRQGTETQYF; CDR3 DNA: TGTGCCAGCAGTCGTCAGGGGACAGAGACCCAGTACTTC
J gene: TRBJ2-1; clone size: NA; D gene: TRBD1; V gene: TRBV14; CDR3 protein: CASSQAGTAMGEQFF; CDR3 DNA: TGTGCCAGCAGCCAAGCCGGGACAGCCATGGGTGAGCAGTTCTTC
J gene: TRBJ1-1; clone size: NA; D gene: TRBD1; V gene: TRBV7-2; CDR3 protein: CASSLGDRGEAFF; CDR3 DNA: TGTGCCAGCAGCTTAGGTGACAGGGGTGAAGCTTTCTTT
J gene: TRBJ2-5; clone size: NA; D gene: TRBD1; V gene: TRBV2; CDR3 protein: CASSGDRGEETQYF; CDR3 DNA: TGTGCCAGCAGCGGGGACAGGGGGGAAGAGACCCAGTACTTC
J gene: TRBJ2-3; clone size: NA; D gene: NA; V gene: TRBV7-2; CDR3 protein: CASSAPNTDTQYF; CDR3 DNA: TGTGCCAGCAGCGCTCCTAACACAGATACGCAGTATTTT
J gene: TRBJ2-1; clone size: NA; D gene: TRBD2; V gene: TRBV12-5; CDR3 protein: CASGLTAGVSYNEQFF; CDR3 DNA: TGTGCTAGTGGTTTGACGGCGGGAGTTTCCTACAATGAGCAGTTCTTC